This T cell receptor beta chain appears in the sequencing data of a study of T cell responses to AZD1222 COVID-19 vaccine. Study in general: Combined were second doses at about 4 or about 12 weeks.

TCRdb keeps only in-frame clones here, not all; method: immunoSEQ multiplex PCR. The profile shows approximately 94,000 clones, around nine tenths of them singletons. Germline V gives CDR1 KGHSH, CDR2 LQKENI. V was trimmed by 3 bases and J by 4 bases, leaving 4 bases between them. The CDR3 has 12 residues. The chain carries TRBV18 and TRBJ1-5; D remains unclear. The sample here was peripheral blood, taken on day 0 of AZD1222 vaccination. The sequence derives from an adult in good health. The CDR3 region has the DNA TGTGCCAGCTCACCCTATAATCAGCCCCAGCATTTT. This sequence encodes CASSPYNQPQHF.